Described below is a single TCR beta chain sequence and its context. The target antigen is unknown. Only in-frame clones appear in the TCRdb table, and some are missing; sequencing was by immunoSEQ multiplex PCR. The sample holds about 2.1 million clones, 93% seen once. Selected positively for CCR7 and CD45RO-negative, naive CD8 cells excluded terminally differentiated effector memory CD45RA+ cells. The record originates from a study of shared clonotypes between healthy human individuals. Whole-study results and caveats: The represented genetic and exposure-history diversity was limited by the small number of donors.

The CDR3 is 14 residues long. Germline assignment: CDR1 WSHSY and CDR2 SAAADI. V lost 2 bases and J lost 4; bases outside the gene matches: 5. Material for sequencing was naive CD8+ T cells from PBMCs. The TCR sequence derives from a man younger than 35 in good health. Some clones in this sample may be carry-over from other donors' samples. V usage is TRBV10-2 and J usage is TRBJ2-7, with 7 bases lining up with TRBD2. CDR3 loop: CASSEPAGNYEQYF. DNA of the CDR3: TGCGCCAGCAGTGAGCCAGCGGGGAATTACGAGCAGTACTTC.